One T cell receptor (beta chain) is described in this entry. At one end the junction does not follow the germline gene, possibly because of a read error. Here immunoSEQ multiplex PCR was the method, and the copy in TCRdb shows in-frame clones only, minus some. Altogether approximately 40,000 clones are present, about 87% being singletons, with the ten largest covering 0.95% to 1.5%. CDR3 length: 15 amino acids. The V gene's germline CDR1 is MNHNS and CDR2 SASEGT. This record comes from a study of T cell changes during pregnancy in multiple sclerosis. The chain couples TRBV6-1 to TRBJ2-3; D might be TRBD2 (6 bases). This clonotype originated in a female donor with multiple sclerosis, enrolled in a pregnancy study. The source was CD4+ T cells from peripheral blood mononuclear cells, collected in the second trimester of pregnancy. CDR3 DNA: TGTGCCAGCAGCCCCGGGACTTTTCACTCTAATACGCAATATTTT. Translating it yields CASSPGTFHSNTQYF.